These T cell receptor beta chains were read from a single sample in a study of patients and donors after allogeneic stem cell transplantation. TCRdb reprocessed the RT-PCR reads via MiXCR and lists one record per CDR3 protein. The profile shows about 960,000 distinct CDR3 sequences, about a sixth of them singletons. The sequencing sample was made of blood, either unsorted or a sorted T cell fraction (not recorded which). These receptor sequences come from a human donor who was either an allogeneic HSCT recipient or a stem cell or donor lymphocyte infusion donor (not recorded which). It is not recorded whose cells these are; they may come from a transplant donor. CDR3s include the opening cysteine and the closing phenylalanine or tryptophan. The D gene is left open where the match is weak. Size is stated for part of the rows, as once, few or many counts, or as a class when the clone is expanded.

V	length	D	size	J	CDR3	DNA
TRBV12-3/TRBV12-4	17	-	-	TRBJ1-5	CASSPHRGPGGNQPQHF	TGTGCCAGCAGTCCGCATCGGGGGCCAGGAGGCAATCAGCCCCAGCATTTT
TRBV3-1	15	-	-	TRBJ2-4	CASSQAQGVQNIQYF	TGTGCCAGCAGCCAAGCACAGGGCGTACAAAACATTCAGTACTTC
TRBV3-1	15	-	-	TRBJ1-6	CASSQQEITNSPLHF	TGTGCCAGCAGCCAACAGGAGATAACCAATTCACCCCTCCACTTT
TRBV11-1	14	-	-	TRBJ2-3	CASSLEVREDTQYF	TGTGCCAGCAGCTTAGAGGTCAGGGAAGATACGCAGTATTTT
TRBV6-1	12	-	-	TRBJ1-3	CASSERGSVIYF	TGTGCCAGCAGTGAACGGGGGAGCGTAATATATTTT
TRBV10-3	17	-	-	TRBJ2-6	CAISEGPRGPGANVLTF	TGTGCCATCAGTGAGGGACCCAGAGGCCCTGGGGCCAACGTCCTGACTTTC
TRBV21-1	14	-	-	TRBJ1-1	CASSKGADARVAFF	TGTGCCAGCAGCAAAGGGGCCGACGCCCGGGTGGCTTTCTTT
TRBV6-5	15	-	-	TRBJ2-7	CASSYSKIGAYEQYF	TGTGCCAGCAGTTACTCGAAAATTGGGGCCTACGAGCAGTACTTC
TRBV7-9	14	-	few	TRBJ2-7	CASSLDLRVYEQYF	TGTGCCAGCAGCTTAGATCTCAGGGTCTACGAGCAGTACTTC
TRBV12-3/TRBV12-4	16	TRBD1	many	TRBJ2-2	CASRLSGTGGTGELFF	TGTGCCAGCAGATTATCCGGGACAGGGGGGACCGGGGAGCTGTTTTTT
TRBV7-9	14	-	few	TRBJ1-1	CAIRMNLLNTEAFF	TGTGCCATCCGGATGAACCTTTTGAACACTGAAGCTTTCTTT
TRBV10-3	16	TRBD2	-	TRBJ2-3	CAIRTRGSGGAGTQYF	TGTGCCATCAGGACCCGGGGTAGCGGGGGGGCTGGGACGCAGTATTTT
TRBV5-1	18	TRBD2	-	TRBJ2-1	CASSLSLAGPSSYNEQFF	TGCGCCAGCAGCTTGTCACTAGCGGGGCCCAGCTCCTACAATGAGCAGTTCTTC
TRBV4-1	17	-	few	TRBJ2-3	CASSQEDPGRSTDTQYF	TGCGCCAGCAGCCAAGAAGACCCAGGACGGAGCACAGATACGCAGTATTTT
TRBV27	16	-	few	TRBJ1-4	CASSLSPPSGGEKLFF	TGTGCCAGCAGTTTATCCCCCCCCAGTGGAGGTGAAAAACTGTTTTTT
TRBV24-1	13	-	few	TRBJ2-1	CATSDSRIPEQFF	TGTGCCACCAGTGACTCGCGTATCCCGGAGCAGTTCTTC
TRBV6-5	16	TRBD2	-	TRBJ2-7	CASSSPGLAGKYEQYF	TGTGCCAGCAGTTCCCCCGGACTAGCGGGGAAATACGAGCAGTACTTC
TRBV6-4	15	-	-	TRBJ2-7	CASSAFGKWSYEQYF	TGTGCCAGCAGTGCATTCGGGAAATGGTCCTACGAGCAGTACTTC
TRBV27	15	-	-	TRBJ2-5	CASSLGPVTAETQYF	TGTGCCAGCAGTTTGGGGCCCGTAACCGCGGAGACCCAGTACTTC
TRBV6-1	12	-	once	TRBJ1-1	CASSEVVRRTHF	TGTGCCAGCAGTGAAGTAGTCCGACGGACCCACTTT
TRBV25-1	13	-	-	TRBJ1-5	CASSTGSKSPQHF	TGTGCCAGCAGCACAGGGTCCAAATCGCCCCAGCATTTT
TRBV4-2	13	-	-	TRBJ2-1	CASSQDAQYEQFF	TGTGCCAGCAGCCAAGATGCCCAGTATGAGCAGTTCTTC
TRBV9	16	-	-	TRBJ2-1	CASSARRGGGAGEQFF	TGTGCCAGCAGCGCGAGGAGGGGAGGGGGGGCCGGTGAGCAGTTCTTC
TRBV12-3/TRBV12-4	11	-	-	TRBJ1-2	CASRMTHGYTF	TGTGCCAGCAGGATGACACATGGCTACACCTTC
TRBV10-3	13	TRBD1	-	TRBJ2-7	CAISQDRSYEQYF	TGTGCCATCAGTCAGGACAGGTCGTACGAGCAGTACTTC
TRBV10-3	15	-	many	TRBJ2-2	CAIPGRTENTGELFF	TGTGCCATCCCTGGTAGGACAGAGAACACCGGGGAGCTGTTTTTT
TRBV4-1	16	-	-	TRBJ2-7	CASSQDLALWAYEQYF	TGCGCCAGCAGCCAAGATCTAGCCCTGTGGGCCTACGAGCAGTACTTC
TRBV20-1	16	-	few	TRBJ2-1	CSARGMIGLVGNEQFF	TGCAGTGCTAGAGGGATGATAGGGCTAGTTGGGAATGAGCAGTTCTTC
TRBV5-5	14	-	-	TRBJ2-5	CASSPTSPQETQYF	TGTGCCAGCAGCCCCACTAGCCCGCAAGAGACCCAGTACTTC
TRBV20-1	13	TRBD2	few	TRBJ2-1	CSASRTSDNEQFF	TGCAGTGCTTCCCGGACTAGCGACAATGAGCAGTTCTTC
TRBV20-1	14	TRBD2	-	TRBJ2-1	CSARTSFLGNEQFF	TGCAGTGCCAGGACTAGTTTCCTGGGTAATGAGCAGTTCTTC
TRBV20-1	15	TRBD1	few	TRBJ1-5	CSARKRQGVNQPQHF	TGCAGTGCTAGAAAACGACAGGGAGTGAATCAGCCCCAGCATTTT
TRBV10-3	15	TRBD1	many	TRBJ1-2	CAISDSGTGHYGYTF	TGTGCCATCAGTGACTCCGGGACAGGGCACTATGGCTACACCTTC
TRBV24-1	16	TRBD1	-	TRBJ2-5	CATSDGDRGAKETQYF	TGTGCCACCAGTGATGGGGACAGGGGAGCGAAAGAGACCCAGTACTTC
TRBV12-3/TRBV12-4	14	-	few	TRBJ2-3	CASSSDLVSDTQYF	TGTGCCAGCAGTTCTGATCTAGTTTCAGATACGCAGTATTTT
TRBV6-1	15	TRBD1	once	TRBJ2-7	CASNPWGQGAGEQYF	TGTGCCAGCAATCCTTGGGGACAGGGGGCGGGGGAGCAGTACTTC
TRBV20-1	17	-	-	TRBJ2-6	CSARRGTPGVGANVLTF	TGCAGTGCTAGAAGGGGTACTCCGGGGGTCGGGGCCAACGTCCTGACTTTC
TRBV29-1	14	-	many	TRBJ1-6	CSVEGGRHNSPLHF	TGCAGCGTTGAAGGAGGCAGACATAATTCACCCCTCCACTTT
TRBV7-2	15	-	few	TRBJ2-1	CASSGSGVPDNEQFF	TGTGCCAGCAGCGGCTCGGGGGTACCAGACAATGAGCAGTTCTTC
TRBV4-3	17	-	-	TRBJ2-1	CASSQDRGTLSYNEQFF	TGCGCCAGCAGCCAAGATAGGGGGACACTCTCCTACAATGAGCAGTTCTTC
TRBV10-3	14	TRBD1	-	TRBJ1-2	CAISGTGLNYGYTF	TGTGCCATCAGTGGGACAGGGTTGAACTATGGCTACACCTTC
TRBV20-1	14	TRBD2	-	TRBJ2-7	CSAREGILAGEQYF	TGCAGTGCTAGAGAGGGTATTTTAGCGGGAGAGCAGTACTTC
TRBV18	17	-	many	TRBJ1-2	CASSPGHSLYANYGYTF	TGTGCCAGCTCACCGGGACACAGCCTCTACGCTAACTATGGCTACACCTTC
TRBV4-3	16	-	-	TRBJ2-7	CASSQARELGAYEQYF	TGCGCCAGCAGCCAAGCCCGAGAACTCGGGGCCTACGAGCAGTACTTC
TRBV4-1	14	-	few	TRBJ2-7	CASSQVGQLGEQYF	TGCGCCAGCAGCCAAGTCGGGCAGTTGGGTGAGCAGTACTTC
TRBV20-1	11	-	many	TRBJ2-7	CSALQRYEQYF	TGCAGTGCTCTTCAGAGATACGAGCAGTACTTC
TRBV5-1	14	-	-	TRBJ1-1	CASSDGGLDTEAFF	TGCGCCAGCTCGGATGGGGGGCTGGACACTGAAGCTTTCTTT
TRBV20-1	13	-	-	TRBJ2-7	CSAHFDGSYEQYF	TGCAGTGCCCACTTCGACGGATCCTACGAGCAGTACTTC
TRBV5-1	14	-	few	TRBJ2-5	CASSNGQLQETQYF	TGCGCCAGCAGCAACGGACAGTTACAGGAGACCCAGTACTTC